Each of the 27 T cell receptor beta chains below was sequenced from the same sample in a study of Tregs in tolerant kidney transplant recipients. These receptors have no identified antigens. Produced via immunoSEQ multiplex PCR; TCRdb's table is partial and in-frame only. The profile shows some 11,000 clones, around nine tenths of them singletons. The material sequenced was Tregs from blood cultured with allogeneic cells, taken before the transplant. The origin of the receptors is a human patient who received a combined kidney and bone marrow transplant.

The chain links TRBV2 to TRBJ1-1, with 7 bases that match TRBD1. The CDR3 runs to 13 residues. Germline trimming cut 6 bases from V and 3 bases from J; bases unmatched to any gene: 4. Germline V gives CDR1 SNHLY, CDR2 FYNNEI. CDR3 nucleotide sequence: TGTGCCAGCAGCGAGGGGGCGGACACTGAAGCTTTCTTT. Translated, it gives CASSEGADTEAFF.

A note on this clone: The junction departs from the called germline gene at one end, perhaps through a read error. The V call is TRBV10-3, the J call TRBJ2-1; no clear D. This CDR3 spans 12 amino acids. Per the germline V gene, CDR1 is ENHRY and CDR2 is SYGVKD. The CDR3 is CAISVSNNEQFF. Written as DNA, the CDR3 is TGTGCCATCAGTGTCTCCAACAATGAGCAGTTCTTC.

The chain links TRBV5-5 to TRBJ1-2, with D tentatively TRBD1 (6 bases). The CDR3 sequence is 14 residues long. Germline CDR1 reads SGHKS; CDR2 reads YYEKEE (reference sequence). The ends were cut back, 0 bases at V and 2 bases at J, with 8 bases in the middle. Written as DNA, the CDR3 is TGTGCCAGCAGCTTGGACAGGGCCAACTATGGCTACACCTTC. Translation: CASSLDRANYGYTF.

This chain uses TRBV6-6 with TRBJ1-4; TRBD1 matches at 8 bases. The CDR3 is 14 amino acids. The V gene end was trimmed by 2 bases and the J gene end by 7 bases; junction bases not matched to a gene: 3. CDR1 and CDR2 (germline): MNHNY, SVGAGI (reference sequence). The CDR3 region has the DNA TGTGCCAGCAGTTACCAGGGGGCAGGTGAAAAACTGTTTTTT. Protein sequence: CASSYQGAGEKLFF.

The chain carries TRBV10-3 and TRBJ2-1, with 11 bases identical to TRBD2. CDR3 length equals 16 residues. After removal of 6 bases from V and 3 bases from J, the junction contained 7 bases not matched to a gene. CDR1 and CDR2 (germline): ENHRY, SYGVKD. CDR3 region: CAIRGLAEGDYNEQFF. In DNA form, the CDR3 reads TGTGCCATCAGGGGACTAGCGGAGGGGGACTACAATGAGCAGTTCTTC.

The chain carries TRBV5-8 and TRBJ1-6; D gene uncertain. Germline CDR1 SGHTS, CDR2 YDEGEE. CDR3 length: 15 residues. V lost 2 bases to trimming and J lost 0 bases, with 6 bases between them. In DNA, the CDR3 is TGTGCCAGCAGCTTCTTGAGCTCCTATAATTCACCCCTCCACTTT. It yields the protein CASSFLSSYNSPLHF.

The sample holds one count of this clone. The V call is TRBV5-1, the J call TRBJ2-1; TRBD2 matches 9 bases. Germline V gene data show CDR1 as SGHRS and CDR2 as YFSETQ. The CDR3 covers 15 residues. J lost 7 bases, V lost 3 bases, and 8 bases had no gene match. DNA for the CDR3: TGCGCCAGCAGCTACATAGCGGGGGCCTCAAATGAGCAGTTCTTC. Residues: CASSYIAGASNEQFF.

This chain connects TRBV7-2 to TRBJ1-2; D ambiguous. This CDR3 contains 15 residues. V lost 1 base and J lost 6, with 15 bases in between. Per the germline V gene, CDR1 is SGHTA and CDR2 is FQGNSA. CDR3 sequence (DNA): TGTGCCAGCAGCTTAGAGAATGGGGAGCCAAATGGCTACACCTTC. Translating it yields CASSLENGEPNGYTF.

V and J are TRBV7-9 and TRBJ2-1; TRBD1 is a possible D gene (6 bases). Deletions cut 5 bases from V and 6 bases from J, with 17 bases between. This CDR3 contains 15 residues. Germline V gene lookup returns CDR1 SEHNR and CDR2 FQNEAQ (reference sequence). CDR3 protein: CASSANRVEGNEQFF. For the CDR3, the DNA is TGTGCCAGCAGCGCCAACAGGGTTGAAGGCAATGAGCAGTTCTTC. The full variable domain, rest sourced from reference TRBV7-9 and TRBJ2-1, is DTGVSQNPRHKITKRGQNVTFRCDPISEHNRLYWYRQTLGQGPEFLTYFQNEAQLEKSRLLSDRFSAERPKGSFSTLEIQRTEQGDSAMYLCASSANRVEGNEQFFGPGTRLTVL.

The chain joins TRBV27 to TRBJ1-1; 8 bases line up with TRBD1. The CDR3 has 17 amino acids. CDR1 is MNHEY and CDR2 is SMNVEV in the germline V gene (reference sequence). Trimming cost V 3 bases and J 4 bases; bases outside gene matches: 13. The CDR3 DNA sequence: TGTGCCAGCAGTTTTTTTATTGACGGGACAGGAGGCACTGAAGCTTTCTTT. Translated: CASSFFIDGTGGTEAFF.

The chain uses TRBV5-4 and TRBJ2-7, with D hard to call. Germline V lookup: CDR1 SGHNT, CDR2 YYREEE (reference sequence). There are 12 residues in the CDR3. The V end was cut by 2 bases, the J end by 3 bases, with 6 bases between. The CDR3 here is CASSFIGYEQYF. As DNA, the CDR3 is TGTGCCAGCAGCTTCATTGGCTACGAGCAGTACTTC.

The chain is built from TRBV5-6 and TRBJ2-7, with D possibly matching TRBD2 (6 bases). Trimming stripped 4 bases from V and 0 bases from J, with 17 bases between. This CDR3 is built from 16 residues. The germline V gene encodes CDR1 SGHDT and CDR2 YYEEEE. Here the CDR3 reads CASSPPGGLSSYEQYF. Here the CDR3 DNA reads TGTGCCAGCAGCCCCCCAGGAGGGCTGAGCTCCTACGAGCAGTACTTC.

The chain has TRBV6-1 and TRBJ2-6; no clear D gene. V was cut by 5 bases and J by 0 bases, with 5 bases left in between. Germline lookup yields CDR1 MNHNS and CDR2 SASEGT. This CDR3 region has 14 residues. CDR3 amino acids: CASSQFSGANVLTF. The CDR3 DNA reads TGTGCCAGCAGTCAATTCTCTGGGGCCAACGTCCTGACTTTC.

In this sample, this clone turned up once. This chain joins TRBV11-1 and TRBJ2-4; 7 bases are shared with TRBD2. V shed 1 base and J 9 bases; nucleotides not matched to a gene: 9. Germline CDR1 and CDR2: SGHAT and FQDESV (reference sequence). This CDR3 comprises 15 residues. This chain's CDR3 is CASSLGGEGPGIQYF. CDR3 bases: TGTGCCAGCAGCTTAGGGGGGGAGGGACCGGGCATTCAGTACTTC. Drawing the rest from reference TRBV11-1 and TRBJ2-4, the complete variable domain is EAEVAQSPRYKITEKSQAVAFWCDPISGHATLYWYRQILGQGPELLVQFQDESVVDDSQLPKDRFSAERLKGVDSTLKIQPAELGDSAMYLCASSLGGEGPGIQYFGAGTRLSVL.

The genes are TRBV29-1 and TRBJ1-1; TRBD1 aligns across 7 bases. Germline V lookup: CDR1 SQVTM, CDR2 ANQGSEA. The CDR3 length is 14 residues. V dropped 3 bases and J dropped 1; count of bases not matched to a gene: 5. In DNA, the CDR3 is TGCAGCGTTGATAGGGGGCGCGGGAACACTGAAGCTTTCTTT. This encodes CSVDRGRGNTEAFF.

V is TRBV5-5 and J is TRBJ2-7, with 8 bases lining up with TRBD2. This CDR3 spans 17 amino acids. V gave up 3 bases and J gave up 4 bases; unmatched junction bases: 15. Germline assignment: CDR1 SGHKS and CDR2 YYEKEE (reference sequence). The CDR3 DNA follows: TGTGCCAGCAGCTCCCTGACCGGGACTAGTTCCCCATACGAGCAGTACTTC. The encoded protein is CASSSLTGTSSPYEQYF.

V and J are TRBV7-9 and TRBJ2-1; the match to TRBD2 covers 9 bases. Trimming cost V 4 bases and J 11 bases; bases outside gene matches: 15. CDR3 length equals 16 residues. Germline values: CDR1 SEHNR, CDR2 FQNEAQ (reference sequence). The CDR3 DNA sequence: TGTGCCAGCAGCTCCTCTGGTGAGCGGGGGGCTAGAAAGCAGTTCTTC. It translates to CASSSSGERGARKQFF.

This sequence joins TRBV9 and TRBJ2-5, with a possible D match to TRBD2 (6 bases). There are 14 residues in the CDR3. Germline-derived CDR1 and CDR2 are SGDLS and YYNGEE. Trimming shortened V by 0 bases and J by 5 bases, and 11 bases separated the two germline ends. CDR3 amino acids: CASSVGAGWETQYF. The CDR3 nucleotides read TGTGCCAGCAGCGTAGGGGCGGGGTGGGAGACCCAGTACTTC.

The CDR3 nucleotides are TGTGCCACCAGCAGAGATCCTGTCTACGAGCAGTACTTC. Its protein is CATSRDPVYEQYF. This chain links TRBV15 with TRBJ2-7; D gene uncertain. The CDR3 has 13 amino acids. CDR1 LNHNV and CDR2 YYDKDF come from the germline V gene (reference sequence). The V gene lost 0 bases and the J gene lost 3 bases, with 6 bases spanning the gap.

The V gene is TRBV30, the J gene TRBJ2-7, with D tentatively TRBD1 (5 bases). This CDR3 spans 16 amino acids. The ends were cut back, 4 bases at V and 1 base at J, with 20 bases in the middle. The germline V gene has CDR1 GTSNPN and CDR2 SVGIG (reference sequence). The chain's CDR3 is CAWTRWGSPKSYEQYF. CDR3 nucleotide sequence: TGTGCCTGGACCCGCTGGGGCAGCCCTAAATCCTACGAGCAGTACTTC.

V usage is TRBV19 and J usage is TRBJ2-7; 11 bases map to TRBD2. Per the germline V gene, CDR1 is LNHDA and CDR2 is SQIVND (reference sequence). CDR3 size: 15 residues. V gave up 6 bases and J gave up 6 bases; unmatched junction bases: 10. The CDR3 DNA is TGTGCCAGTAGGCCACTAGCGGGAGTGTCGGGCGAGCAGTACTTC. The encoded protein is CASRPLAGVSGEQYF. Based on the CDR3 plus reference TRBV19 and TRBJ2-7, the full variable domain is DGGITQSPKYLFRKEGQNVTLSCEQNLNHDAMYWYRQDPGQGLRLIYYSQIVNDFQKGDIAEGYSVSREKKESFPLTVTSAQKNPTAFYLCASRPLAGVSGEQYFGPGTRLTVT.

A single count supports this clone. This rearrangement joins TRBV21-1 to TRBJ1-4. TRBV21-1 is described as a pseudogene. The length of the CDR3 is 15 residues. The CDR3 region is CASSKAEEFNEKLFF. Here the CDR3 DNA reads TGTGCCAGCAGCAAAGCAGAGGAGTTTAATGAAAAACTGTTTTTT.

The rearrangement links TRBV4-2 to TRBJ1-2; 8 nucleotides align to TRBD1. Germline trimming cut 4 bases from V and 8 bases from J; bases unmatched to any gene: 3. This CDR3 comprises 12 residues. Germline V gives CDR1 LGHNA, CDR2 YNFKEQ. The CDR3 protein is CASSPYRGGYTF. Here the CDR3 DNA reads TGTGCCAGCAGCCCCTACAGGGGGGGCTACACCTTC.

Remarks on this clone: The junction departs from germline at one end; a sequencing error may be responsible. The chain couples TRBV6-6 to TRBJ1-6; D possibly corresponds to TRBD1 (5 bases). The germline CDR1 and CDR2 sequences are MNHNY and SVGAGI (reference sequence). The length of the CDR3 is 15 residues. CDR3 sequence reads: CASSYLLQDNSPLHF. The CDR3 DNA is TGTGCCAGCAGTTATCTCTTACAGGATAACTCACCCCTCCACTTT.

The rearrangement links TRBV18 to TRBJ2-3, with D tentatively TRBD1 (5 bases). The length of the CDR3 is 12 residues. The V gene's germline CDR1 is KGHSH and CDR2 LQKENI. V was pared by 3 bases and J by 5 bases, with 6 bases between. The CDR3 sequence: CASSPQGDTQYF. Written as DNA, the CDR3 is TGTGCCAGCTCACCCCAGGGAGATACGCAGTATTTT.

This clone appeared a single time. V usage is TRBV2 and J usage is TRBJ2-2; 9 nucleotides align to TRBD1. J gave up 6 bases and V 1 base, and 3 bases lay outside the gene matches. CDR1 and CDR2 from the germline V gene are SNHLY and FYNNEI. The CDR3 loop spans 15 amino acids. CDR3 DNA: TGTGCCAGCAGTGAAGACAGGGGGCGTGCCGGGGAGCTGTTTTTT. Its translation: CASSEDRGRAGELFF.

This clone was observed a single time. CDR3 region: CASSLVLAGNQETQYF. CDR3 in DNA: TGTGCCAGCAGCTTGGTTCTAGCGGGGAATCAAGAGACCCAGTACTTC. The chain combines TRBV5-4 with TRBJ2-5; TRBD2 matches 9 bases. CDR1 SGHNT and CDR2 YYREEE come from the germline V gene (reference sequence). This CDR3 contains 16 residues. After removal of 0 bases from V and 2 bases from J, the junction contained 5 bases not matched to a gene.